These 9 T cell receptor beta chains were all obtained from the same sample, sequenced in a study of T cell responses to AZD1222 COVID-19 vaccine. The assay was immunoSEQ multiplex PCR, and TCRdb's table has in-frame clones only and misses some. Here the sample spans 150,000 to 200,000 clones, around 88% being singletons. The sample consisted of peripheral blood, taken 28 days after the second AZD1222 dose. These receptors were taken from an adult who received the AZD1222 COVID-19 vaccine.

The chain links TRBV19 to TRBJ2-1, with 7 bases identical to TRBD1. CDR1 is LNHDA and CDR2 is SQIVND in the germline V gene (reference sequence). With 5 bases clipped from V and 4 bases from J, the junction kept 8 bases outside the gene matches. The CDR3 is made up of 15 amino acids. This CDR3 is CASSPQGGKYNEQFF. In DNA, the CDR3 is TGTGCCAGTAGTCCCCAAGGGGGCAAATACAATGAGCAGTTCTTC.

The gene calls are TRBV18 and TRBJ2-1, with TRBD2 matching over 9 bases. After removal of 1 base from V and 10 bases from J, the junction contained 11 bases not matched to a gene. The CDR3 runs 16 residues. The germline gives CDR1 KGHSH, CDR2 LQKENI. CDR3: CASSPLGIAGEEEQFF. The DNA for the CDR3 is TGTGCCAGCTCACCACTCGGAATAGCGGGGGAGGAGGAGCAGTTCTTC.

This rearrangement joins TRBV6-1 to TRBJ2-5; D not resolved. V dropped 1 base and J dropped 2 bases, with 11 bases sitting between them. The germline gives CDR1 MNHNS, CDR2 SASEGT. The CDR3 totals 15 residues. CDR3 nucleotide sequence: TGTGCCAGCAGTGAAGTGGGCAGTTTTCAAGAGACCCAGTACTTC. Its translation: CASSEVGSFQETQYF.

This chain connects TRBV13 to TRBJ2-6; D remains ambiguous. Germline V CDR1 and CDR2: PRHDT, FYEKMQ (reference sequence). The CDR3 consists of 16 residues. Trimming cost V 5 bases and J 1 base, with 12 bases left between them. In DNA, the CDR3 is TGTGCCAGCAGCCACCGTAGGAGATCTGGGGCCAACGTCCTGACTTTC. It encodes CASSHRRRSGANVLTF.

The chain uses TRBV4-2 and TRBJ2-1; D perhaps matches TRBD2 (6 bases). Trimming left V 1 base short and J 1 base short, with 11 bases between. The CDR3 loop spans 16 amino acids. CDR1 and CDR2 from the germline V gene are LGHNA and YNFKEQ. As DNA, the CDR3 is TGTGCCAGCAGCCAAGTTTTGCGGGGTTCCTACAATGAGCAGTTCTTC. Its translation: CASSQVLRGSYNEQFF.

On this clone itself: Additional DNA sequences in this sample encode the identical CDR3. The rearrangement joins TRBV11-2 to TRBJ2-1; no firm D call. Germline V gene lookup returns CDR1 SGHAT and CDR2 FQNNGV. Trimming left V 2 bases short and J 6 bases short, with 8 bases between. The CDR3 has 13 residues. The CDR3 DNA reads TGTGCCAGCAGCTTAAATTCAGTCAATGAGCAGTTCTTC. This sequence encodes CASSLNSVNEQFF. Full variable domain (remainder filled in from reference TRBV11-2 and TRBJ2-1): EAGVAQSPRYKIIEKRQSVAFWCNPISGHATLYWYQQILGQGPKLLIQFQNNGVVDDSQLPKDRFSAERLKGVDSTLKIQPAKLEDSAVYLCASSLNSVNEQFFGPGTRLTVL.

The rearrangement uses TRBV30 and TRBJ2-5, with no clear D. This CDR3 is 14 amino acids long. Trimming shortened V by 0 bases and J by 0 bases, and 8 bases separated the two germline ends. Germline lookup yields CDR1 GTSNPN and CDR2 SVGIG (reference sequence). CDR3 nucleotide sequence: TGTGCCTGGAGTGTAGGTCCGGACCAAGAGACCCAGTACTTC. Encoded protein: CAWSVGPDQETQYF.

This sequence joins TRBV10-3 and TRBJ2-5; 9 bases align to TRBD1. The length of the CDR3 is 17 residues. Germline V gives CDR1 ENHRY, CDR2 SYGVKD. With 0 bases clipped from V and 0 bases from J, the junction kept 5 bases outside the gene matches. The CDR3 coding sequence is TGTGCCATCAGTGAGTCGGTCGGGACAGGGTACCAAGAGACCCAGTACTTC. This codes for CAISESVGTGYQETQYF.

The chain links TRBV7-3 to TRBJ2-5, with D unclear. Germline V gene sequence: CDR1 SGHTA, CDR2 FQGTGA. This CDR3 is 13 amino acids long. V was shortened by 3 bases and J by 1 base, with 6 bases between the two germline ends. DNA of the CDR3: TGTGCCAGCAGCTTGGCCACCCAAGAGACCCAGTACTTC. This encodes CASSLATQETQYF.